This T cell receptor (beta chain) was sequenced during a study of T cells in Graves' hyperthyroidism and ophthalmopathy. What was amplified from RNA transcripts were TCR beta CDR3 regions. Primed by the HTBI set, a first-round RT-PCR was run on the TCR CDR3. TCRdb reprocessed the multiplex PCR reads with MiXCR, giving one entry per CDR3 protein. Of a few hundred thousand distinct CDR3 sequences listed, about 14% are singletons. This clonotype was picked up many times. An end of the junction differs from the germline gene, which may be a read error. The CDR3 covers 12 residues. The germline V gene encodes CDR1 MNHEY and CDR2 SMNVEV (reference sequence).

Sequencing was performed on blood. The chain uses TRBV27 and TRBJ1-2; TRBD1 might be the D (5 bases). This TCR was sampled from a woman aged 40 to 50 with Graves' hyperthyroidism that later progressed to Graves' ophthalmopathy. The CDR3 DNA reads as TGTGCCAGCAGTGGACGGGACTATAGCTACACCTTC. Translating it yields CASSGRDYSYTF.